These T cell receptor beta chains were read from a single sample in a study of blood T cell repertoires in COVID-19. Profiled with immunoSEQ multiplex PCR; TCRdb holds only in-frame clones, not every one. Here the sample spans hundreds of thousands of clones, roughly 83% being singletons. What was sequenced was peripheral blood. These receptors were taken from an elderly man with acute or convalescent COVID-19. CDR3s include the opening cysteine and the closing phenylalanine or tryptophan. The order of the fields is V gene, J gene, D gene, CDR3 protein. The D gene is left open where the match is weak.

V gene: TRBV30
J gene: TRBJ2-1
D gene: TRBD2
CDR3 protein: CAWSVTSGIGLEQFF

V gene: TRBV12-5
J gene: TRBJ1-1
D gene: NA
CDR3 protein: CASGLASMNTEAFF

V gene: TRBV19
J gene: TRBJ1-3
D gene: TRBD1
CDR3 protein: CASSTGDSSGNTIYF

V gene: TRBV19
J gene: TRBJ2-5
D gene: NA
CDR3 protein: CASSQGETQYF

V gene: TRBV11-2
J gene: TRBJ2-1
D gene: TRBD1
CDR3 protein: CASSLSPGGYEQFF

V gene: TRBV23-1
J gene: TRBJ1-3
D gene: NA
CDR3 protein: CASHYSGRNTIYF

V gene: TRBV29-1
J gene: TRBJ2-7
D gene: TRBD1
CDR3 protein: CSVEKTGPLYEQYF

V gene: TRBV28
J gene: TRBJ1-4
D gene: TRBD1
CDR3 protein: CASISTGTGNEKLFF

V gene: TRBV19
J gene: TRBJ2-1
D gene: NA
CDR3 protein: CASSIRHEQFF

V gene: TRBV18
J gene: TRBJ1-2
D gene: TRBD1
CDR3 protein: CASSPTTGNGYTF

V gene: TRBV5-1
J gene: TRBJ1-1
D gene: NA
CDR3 protein: CASSPRGSGSTEAFF

V gene: TRBV5-4
J gene: TRBJ2-1
D gene: NA
CDR3 protein: CASSLLEGRVGQFF

V gene: TRBV3-1/TRBV3-2
J gene: TRBJ1-4
D gene: NA
CDR3 protein: CASSPRSAGRGNEKLFF

V gene: TRBV5-1
J gene: TRBJ2-1
D gene: TRBD2
CDR3 protein: CAGSPRAGARYEQFF

V gene: TRBV6-5
J gene: TRBJ2-3
D gene: TRBD2
CDR3 protein: CASSWSSGTRTDTQYF

V gene: TRBV29-1
J gene: TRBJ2-3
D gene: NA
CDR3 protein: CSVGGRGTDTQYF